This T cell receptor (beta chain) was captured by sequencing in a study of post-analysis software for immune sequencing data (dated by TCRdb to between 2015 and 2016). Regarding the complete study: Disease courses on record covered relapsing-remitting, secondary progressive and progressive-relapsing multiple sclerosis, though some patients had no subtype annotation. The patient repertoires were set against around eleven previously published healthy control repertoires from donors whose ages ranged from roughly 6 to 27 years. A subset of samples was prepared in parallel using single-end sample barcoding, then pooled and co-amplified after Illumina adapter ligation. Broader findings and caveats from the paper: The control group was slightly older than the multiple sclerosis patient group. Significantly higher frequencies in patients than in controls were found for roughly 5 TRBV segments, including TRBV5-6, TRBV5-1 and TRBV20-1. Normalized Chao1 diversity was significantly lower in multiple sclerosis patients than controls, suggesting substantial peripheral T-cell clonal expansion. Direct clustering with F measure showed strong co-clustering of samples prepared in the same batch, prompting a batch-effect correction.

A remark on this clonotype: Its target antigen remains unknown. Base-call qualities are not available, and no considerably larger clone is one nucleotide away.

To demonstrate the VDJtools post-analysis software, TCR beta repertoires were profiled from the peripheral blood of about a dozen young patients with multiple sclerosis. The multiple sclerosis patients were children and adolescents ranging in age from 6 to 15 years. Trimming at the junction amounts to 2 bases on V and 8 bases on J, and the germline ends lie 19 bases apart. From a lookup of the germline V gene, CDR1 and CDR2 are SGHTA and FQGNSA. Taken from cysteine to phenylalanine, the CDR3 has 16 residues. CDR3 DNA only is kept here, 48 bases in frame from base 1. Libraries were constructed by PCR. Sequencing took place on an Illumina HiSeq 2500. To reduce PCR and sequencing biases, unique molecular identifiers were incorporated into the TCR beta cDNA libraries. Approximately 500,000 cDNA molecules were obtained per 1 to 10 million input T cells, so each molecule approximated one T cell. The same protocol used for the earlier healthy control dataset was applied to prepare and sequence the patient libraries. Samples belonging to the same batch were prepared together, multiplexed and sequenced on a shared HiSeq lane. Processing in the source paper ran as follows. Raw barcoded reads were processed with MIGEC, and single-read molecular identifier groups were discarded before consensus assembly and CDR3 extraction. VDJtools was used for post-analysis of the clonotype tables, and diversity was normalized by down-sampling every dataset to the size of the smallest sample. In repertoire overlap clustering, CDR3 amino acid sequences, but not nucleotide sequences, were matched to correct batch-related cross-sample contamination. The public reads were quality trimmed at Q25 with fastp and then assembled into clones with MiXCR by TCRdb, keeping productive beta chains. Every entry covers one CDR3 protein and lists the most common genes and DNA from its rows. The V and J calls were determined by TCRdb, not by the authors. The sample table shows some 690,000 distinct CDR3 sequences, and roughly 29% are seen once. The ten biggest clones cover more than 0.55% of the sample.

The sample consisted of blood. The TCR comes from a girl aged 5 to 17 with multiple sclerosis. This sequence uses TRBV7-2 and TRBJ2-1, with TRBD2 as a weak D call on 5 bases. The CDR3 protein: CASSLLLGVGYDEQFF. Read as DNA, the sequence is TGTGCCAGCAGCTTACTATTGGGAGTAGGTTACGATGAGCAGTTCTTC.